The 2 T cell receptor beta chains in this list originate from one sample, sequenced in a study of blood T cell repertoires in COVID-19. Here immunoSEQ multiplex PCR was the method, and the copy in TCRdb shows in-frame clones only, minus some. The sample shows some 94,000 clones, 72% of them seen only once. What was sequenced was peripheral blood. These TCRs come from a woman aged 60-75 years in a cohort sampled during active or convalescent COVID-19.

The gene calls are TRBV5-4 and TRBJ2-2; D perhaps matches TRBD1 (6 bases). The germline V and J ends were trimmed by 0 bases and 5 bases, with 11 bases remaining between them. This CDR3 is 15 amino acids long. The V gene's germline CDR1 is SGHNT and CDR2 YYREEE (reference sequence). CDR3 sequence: CASSLVQGKTGELFF. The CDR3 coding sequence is TGTGCCAGCAGCTTGGTTCAGGGGAAAACCGGGGAGCTGTTTTTT.

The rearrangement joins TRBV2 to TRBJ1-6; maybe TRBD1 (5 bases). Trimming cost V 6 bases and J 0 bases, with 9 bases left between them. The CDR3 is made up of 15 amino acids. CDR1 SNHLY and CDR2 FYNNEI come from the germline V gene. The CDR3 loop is CASSFDSSYNSPLHF. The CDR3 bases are TGTGCCAGCAGCTTTGACAGCTCCTATAATTCACCCCTCCACTTT.